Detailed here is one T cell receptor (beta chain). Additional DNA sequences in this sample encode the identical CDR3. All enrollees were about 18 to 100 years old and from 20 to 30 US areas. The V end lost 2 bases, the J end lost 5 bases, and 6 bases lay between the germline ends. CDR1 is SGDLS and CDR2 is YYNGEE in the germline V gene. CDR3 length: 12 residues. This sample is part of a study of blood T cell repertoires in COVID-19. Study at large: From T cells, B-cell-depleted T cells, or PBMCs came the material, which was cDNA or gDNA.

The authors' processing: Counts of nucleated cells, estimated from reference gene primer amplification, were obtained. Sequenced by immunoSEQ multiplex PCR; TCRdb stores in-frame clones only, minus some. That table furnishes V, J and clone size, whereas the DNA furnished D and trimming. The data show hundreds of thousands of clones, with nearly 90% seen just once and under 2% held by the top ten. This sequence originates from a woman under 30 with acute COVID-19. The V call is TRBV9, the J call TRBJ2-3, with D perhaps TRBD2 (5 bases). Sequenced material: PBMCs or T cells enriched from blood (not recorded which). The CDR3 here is CASSVGEDTQYF. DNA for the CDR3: TGTGCCAGCAGCGTGGGAGAAGATACGCAGTATTTT. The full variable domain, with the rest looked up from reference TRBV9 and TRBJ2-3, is DSGVTQTPKHLITATGQRVTLRCSPRSGDLSVYWYQQSLDQGLQFLIQYYNGEERAKGNILERFSAQQFPDLHSELNLSSLELGDSALYFCASSVGEDTQYFGPGTRLTVL.